These T cell receptor beta chains were read from a single sample in a study of blood T cell repertoires in COVID-19. Some clones are missing from TCRdb's copy, which holds only in-frame ones; the method was immunoSEQ multiplex PCR. This table holds under 150,000 clones, around 81% found once. The sequenced sample was PBMCs or T cells enriched from blood (not recorded which). These receptors all stem from a woman between 40 and 55 years old who had recovered from COVID-19. Both conserved end residues are part of each CDR3. The D gene is left open where the match is weak. For some rows the clone size is stated as once, few or many, or as a class when expanded; others skip it.

j_call	v_call	d_call	clone_size	cdr3_length	cdr3_aa	cdr3_nt
TRBJ2-7	TRBV4-2	NA	NA	15	CASSQVRDNSYEQYF	TGTGCCAGCAGCCAAGTCCGGGACAACTCCTACGAGCAGTACTTC
TRBJ1-2	TRBV9	NA	NA	14	CASSGGEGDYGYTF	TGTGCCAGCAGCGGAGGTGAGGGGGACTATGGCTACACCTTC
TRBJ2-7	TRBV2	NA	NA	12	CASSGLSYEQYF	TGTGCCAGCAGTGGACTATCCTACGAGCAGTACTTC
TRBJ2-3	TRBV15	NA	NA	15	CATSREAVSTDTQYF	TGTGCCACCAGCAGAGAGGCGGTGAGCACAGATACGCAGTATTTT
TRBJ1-2	TRBV15	NA	NA	16	CATSRGRGFEGYGYTF	TGTGCCACCAGCAGGGGCAGGGGATTCGAAGGCTATGGCTACACCTTC
TRBJ1-5	TRBV10-1	NA	NA	15	CASGVGGKGNQPQHF	TGCGCCAGCGGGGTGGGGGGAAAGGGCAATCAGCCCCAGCATTTT
TRBJ1-6	TRBV19	TRBD1	NA	15	CASRIPGQGDSPLHF	TGTGCCAGTAGGATACCGGGACAGGGGGATTCACCCCTCCACTTT
TRBJ2-1	TRBV2	TRBD2	NA	13	CASSVTSVNEQFF	TGTGCCAGCAGTGTGACTAGCGTCAATGAGCAGTTCTTC
TRBJ2-1	TRBV18	TRBD1	once	14	CASSPAQGRGEQFF	TGTGCCAGCTCACCGGCACAGGGGAGAGGGGAGCAGTTCTTC
TRBJ1-2	TRBV3-1/TRBV3-2	NA	NA	16	CASSQSQFGGDYGYTF	TGTGCCAGCAGCCAATCTCAGTTCGGGGGTGACTATGGCTACACCTTC
TRBJ2-2	TRBV12-3/TRBV12-4	NA	NA	13	CASRNTPFGELFF	TGTGCCAGCAGGAACACGCCTTTCGGGGAGCTGTTTTTT
TRBJ2-7	TRBV13	NA	NA	13	CASSLGADYEQYF	TGTGCCAGCAGCTTAGGGGCAGATTACGAGCAGTACTTC
TRBJ1-5	TRBV18	NA	NA	14	CASSPSDRGQPQHF	TGTGCCAGCTCACCATCGGACAGAGGTCAGCCCCAGCATTTT
TRBJ2-1	TRBV12-3/TRBV12-4	NA	NA	12	CASSLIPREQFF	TGTGCCAGCAGTTTAATCCCTCGTGAGCAGTTCTTC
TRBJ1-1	TRBV7-3	NA	few	15	CASSLNLGGATEAFF	TGTGCCAGCAGCTTAAATTTAGGAGGCGCCACTGAAGCTTTCTTT
TRBJ1-2	TRBV2	TRBD1	NA	12	CASRTGGWGYTF	TGTGCCAGCAGGACAGGGGGTTGGGGCTACACCTTC
TRBJ1-1	TRBV14	NA	few	12	CASSPGLLEAFF	TGTGCCAGCAGCCCAGGCCTTCTTGAAGCTTTCTTT
TRBJ2-1	TRBV4-2	TRBD2	NA	14	CASSQEGTRVEQFF	TGTGCCAGCAGCCAAGAAGGGACTAGGGTTGAGCAGTTCTTC
TRBJ2-1	TRBV5-1	TRBD2	NA	16	CASSPSGGSSYNEQFF	TGCGCCAGCAGCCCGTCGGGGGGGAGCTCCTACAATGAGCAGTTCTTC
TRBJ2-5	TRBV20-1	NA	once	11	CSAIQVETQYF	TGCAGTGCTATTCAGGTAGAGACCCAGTACTTC
TRBJ1-2	TRBV13	TRBD1	NA	17	CASSFFGQGVIDYGYTF	TGTGCCAGCAGCTTTTTTGGACAGGGTGTCATCGACTATGGCTACACCTTC
TRBJ1-4	TRBV28	NA	NA	13	CASRDSNNEKLFF	TGTGCCAGCAGGGACAGCAATAATGAAAAACTGTTTTTT
TRBJ2-1	TRBV7-9	NA	NA	13	CASSLGQYNEQFF	TGTGCCAGCAGCCTGGGACAATACAATGAGCAGTTCTTC
TRBJ1-2	TRBV5-8	NA	NA	16	CASSLAERGRLYGYTF	TGTGCCAGCAGCTTGGCCGAAAGGGGCAGACTTTATGGCTACACCTTC
TRBJ1-1	TRBV29-1	TRBD1	NA	13	CSVYRGLGGEAFF	TGCAGCGTATACAGGGGGCTTGGAGGTGAAGCTTTCTTT
TRBJ2-5	TRBV27	NA	NA	14	CASSLADTQETQYF	TGTGCCAGCAGTTTAGCGGACACCCAAGAGACCCAGTACTTC
TRBJ1-3	TRBV2	TRBD1	NA	16	CASSARDRISGNTIYF	TGTGCCAGCAGTGCCCGGGACAGAATCTCTGGAAACACCATATATTTT
TRBJ2-7	TRBV7-9	TRBD1	NA	14	CASSFSGTVEGAYF	TGTGCCAGCAGCTTTTCCGGGACAGTAGAAGGGGCGTACTTC
TRBJ1-1	TRBV10-3	TRBD1	NA	16	CAISQSRDRVSTEAFF	TGTGCCATCAGTCAGTCCCGGGACAGGGTGAGCACTGAAGCTTTCTTT
TRBJ2-3	TRBV21-1	NA	NA	18	CASSERLGTGTDEDTQYF	TGTGCCAGCAGCGAGCGACTCGGTACCGGGACTGACGAGGATACGCAGTATTTT
TRBJ2-5	TRBV5-8	TRBD1	few	17	CASSVPGQGLSGETQYF	TGTGCCAGCAGCGTACCGGGACAGGGGCTGTCGGGGGAGACCCAGTACTTC
TRBJ2-3	TRBV3-1/TRBV3-2	NA	NA	15	CASSQVQGSTDTQYF	TGTGCCAGCAGCCAAGTACAGGGTAGCACAGATACGCAGTATTTT
TRBJ2-1	TRBV7-8	TRBD1	NA	20	CASSYPGTGDRGSSYNEQFF	TGTGCCAGCAGCTATCCCGGGACAGGGGATCGGGGGAGCTCCTACAATGAGCAGTTCTTC
TRBJ2-2	TRBV27	TRBD2	NA	16	CASSPPGTRATGELFF	TGTGCCAGCAGCCCGCCCGGGACTAGGGCCACCGGGGAGCTGTTTTTT
TRBJ1-3	TRBV18	TRBD1	NA	16	CASSPVAQGGGNTIYF	TGTGCCAGCTCACCGGTGGCACAGGGGGGCGGAAACACCATATATTTT
TRBJ1-2	TRBV29-1	NA	NA	16	CSMVKAGAETNYGYTF	TGCAGCATGGTGAAGGCAGGGGCGGAAACTAACTATGGCTACACCTTC